Listed below are T cell receptor beta chains from one sample, sequenced in a study of OX40 agonist ivuxolimab in advanced cancers. Method: immunoSEQ multiplex PCR; TCRdb's copy keeps in-frame clones and lacks some. In the table there are 71,000 or so clones, over 75% of which are singletons. The specimen comprised CD4+ or CD8+ T cells sorted from blood, sampled in a trial of the OX40 agonist ivuxolimab. The receptors come from an adult with an advanced solid tumor such as melanoma, head and neck, liver or kidney cancer. Both conserved end residues are part of each CDR3. Each record gives: V gene, D gene, J gene, CDR3 length, CDR3 protein, CDR3 DNA. The D gene is left open where the match is weak.

>TRBV7-2|TRBD2|TRBJ2-5|15
CASSLGGWNQETQYF
TGTGCCAGCAGCTTGGGGGGGTGGAACCAAGAGACCCAGTACTTC
>TRBV5-1|NA|TRBJ2-2|14
CATEAGANTGELFF
TGCGCCACGGAGGCAGGCGCGAACACCGGGGAGCTGTTTTTT
>TRBV5-1|NA|TRBJ1-2|12
CASSSNSGGYTF
TGCGCCAGCAGCTCCAACTCGGGCGGCTACACCTTC
>TRBV7-3|TRBD1|TRBJ2-1|16
CASSLTDRGFYNEQFF
TGTGCCAGCAGCTTAACCGACAGGGGGTTTTACAATGAGCAGTTCTTC
>TRBV7-2|NA|TRBJ2-7|14
CASSLGHTTYEQYF
TGTGCCAGCAGCTTAGGACACACCACCTACGAGCAGTACTTC
>TRBV5-5|NA|TRBJ1-5|16
CASSSGEHNSNQPQHF
TGTGCCAGCAGCTCGGGCGAACATAATAGCAATCAGCCCCAGCATTTT
>TRBV7-3|NA|TRBJ1-1|13
CASSSQPNTEAFF
TGTGCCAGCAGCTCACAGCCGAACACTGAAGCTTTCTTT
>TRBV7-2|TRBD1|TRBJ2-3|17
CASSLERGTGSTDTQYF
TGTGCCAGCAGCTTAGAGAGGGGGACAGGGAGCACAGATACGCAGTATTTT
>TRBV6-5|NA|TRBJ1-1|15
CASSYSPTGEPEAFF
TGTGCCAGCAGTTACTCACCGACTGGGGAGCCTGAGGCTTTCTTT
>TRBV5-1|NA|TRBJ1-4|14
CASTSGTTNEKLFF
TGCGCCAGCACATCAGGGACAACTAATGAAAAACTGTTTTTT
>TRBV6-1|NA|TRBJ1-5|14
CASSELGATQPQHF
TGTGCCAGCAGTGAACTGGGGGCAACTCAGCCCCAGCATTTT
>TRBV30|NA|TRBJ2-7|13
CAWKSLEVYEQYF
TGTGCCTGGAAGTCCCTTGAGGTCTACGAGCAGTACTTC
>TRBV28|NA|TRBJ1-2|16
CASSSRASREGYGYTF
TGTGCCAGCAGTTCTCGAGCCTCCAGGGAGGGCTATGGCTACACCTTC